The 32 T cell receptor beta chains below come from one sample, sequenced in a study of T cells in Graves' hyperthyroidism and ophthalmopathy. It was RNA transcripts that yielded the amplified TCR beta CDR3 regions. HTBI primers were the set used in a first-round RT-PCR of the TCR CDR3. Via MiXCR, TCRdb re-called the multiplex PCR reads, giving one row per CDR3 protein. The repertoire holds some 570,000 distinct CDR3 sequences, with 17% as singletons. Sequencing used blood. These receptors all come from a woman under 30 with Graves' ophthalmopathy.

The chain uses TRBV3-1 and TRBJ2-1; D possibly matches TRBD1 or TRBD2 (5 bases each). Germline V gives CDR1 LGHDT, CDR2 YNNKEL (reference sequence). Trimming took 1 base from V and 0 from J, leaving 22 bases between them. The CDR3 covers 20 residues. CDR3 region: CASSQGIPWYGASSYNEQFF. As DNA, the CDR3 is TGTGCCAGCAGCCAAGGAATTCCGTGGTACGGGGCGAGCTCCTACAATGAGCAGTTCTTC.

This clonotype was observed many times. The chain carries TRBV12-5 and TRBJ1-2; TRBD1 agrees at 7 bases. V dropped 3 bases and J dropped 2; count of bases not matched to a gene: 12. Germline lookup yields CDR1 LGHNT and CDR2 FRNRAP. This CDR3 comprises 17 residues. CDR3 coding DNA: TGTGCTAGTGGTTTCAGCCCTGGGGGACAGATGAACTATGGCTACACCTTC. This gives the protein CASGFSPGGQMNYGYTF. Supplemented by reference TRBV12-5 and TRBJ1-2, the full variable domain reads DARVTQTPRHKVTEMGQEVTMRCQPILGHNTVFWYRQTMMQGLELLAYFRNRAPLDDSGMPKDRFSAEMPDATLATLKIQPSEPRDSAVYFCASGFSPGGQMNYGYTFGSGTRLTVV.

The CDR3: CASGLSAGGPSSEQYF. The CDR3 coding sequence is TGTGCCAGCGGATTATCAGCGGGGGGCCCAAGTTCCGAGCAGTACTTC. The genes are TRBV6-1 and TRBJ2-7; the match to TRBD2 covers 9 bases. The CDR3 spans 16 residues. Germline V gene data show CDR1 as MNHNS and CDR2 as SASEGT. V was pared by 8 bases and J by 6 bases, with 17 bases of the junction left unmatched.

This clonotype has only a few counts. The rearrangement joins TRBV28 to TRBJ1-4; 9 positions agree with TRBD1. The CDR3 has 15 amino acids. The V and J ends lost 3 bases and 8 bases, in that order; junction bases with no gene match: 7. From germline, CDR1 is MDHEN and CDR2 SYDVKM. CDR3 protein: CASSFEGTGHEKLFF. The CDR3 bases are TGTGCCAGCAGTTTTGAGGGGACAGGGCACGAAAAACTGTTTTTT.

This clonotype has just a few counts. This chain uses TRBV5-1 with TRBJ1-4, with a tentative D call TRBD1 (6 bases). CDR1 is SGHRS, CDR2 YFSETQ, per germline. The CDR3 covers 15 residues. V was shortened by 3 bases and J by 5 bases, with 14 bases between the two germline ends. The CDR3 nucleotides are TGCGCCAGCAGCTGGAACCCGACAGGAAATGAAAAACTGTTTTTT. Translating it yields CASSWNPTGNEKLFF.

This clonotype has a count of ten or more. The chain joins TRBV2 to TRBJ2-5; D gene unclear. Germline values: CDR1 SNHLY, CDR2 FYNNEI. V was pared by 3 bases and J by 0 bases, with 5 bases between. The CDR3 runs to 13 residues. The CDR3 loop is CASSEADQETQYF. The CDR3 DNA reads as TGTGCCAGCAGTGAGGCAGACCAAGAGACCCAGTACTTC.

The gene calls are TRBV9 and TRBJ1-6, with D maybe TRBD1 (5 bases). Trimming cost V 1 base and J 7 bases, with 12 bases left between them. This CDR3 has 15 residues. CDR1 and CDR2 (germline): SGDLS, YYNGEE. The chain's CDR3 is CASSVSPGTNSPLHF. The CDR3 DNA sequence: TGTGCCAGCAGCGTAAGTCCAGGGACCAATTCACCCCTCCACTTT.

This clonotype was seen repeatedly, ten times or more. The rearrangement joins TRBV11-1 to TRBJ1-2; D gene unclear. Per the germline V gene, CDR1 is SGHAT and CDR2 is FQDESV (reference sequence). The CDR3 is made up of 13 amino acids. V was trimmed by 1 base and J by 8 bases, leaving 11 bases between them. The CDR3 DNA reads TGTGCCAGCAGCTTAGTCGCCCGGCGAGGCTACACCTTC. Amino acid sequence: CASSLVARRGYTF. Complete variable domain (other parts from reference TRBV11-1 and TRBJ1-2): EAEVAQSPRYKITEKSQAVAFWCDPISGHATLYWYRQILGQGPELLVQFQDESVVDDSQLPKDRFSAERLKGVDSTLKIQPAELGDSAMYLCASSLVARRGYTFGSGTRLTVV.

V gene TRBV10-3 combines with J gene TRBJ1-4; perhaps TRBD1 as D (6 bases). This CDR3 has 15 amino acids. V shed 3 bases and J shed 2 bases, with 10 bases lying between them. Germline V gene lookup returns CDR1 ENHRY and CDR2 SYGVKD. This CDR3 is CAISDIRGTNEKLFF. CDR3 DNA: TGTGCCATCAGTGATATTAGGGGGACTAATGAAAAACTGTTTTTT.

This clonotype was observed at least ten times. This chain links TRBV20-1 with TRBJ1-1; 7 bases agree with TRBD1. The junction had 4 bases not matched to a gene; V was cut back by 3 bases and J by 0 bases. This CDR3 contains 14 residues. CDR1 is DFQATT, CDR2 SNEGSKA, per germline (reference sequence). The chain's CDR3 is CSASYRGLNTEAFF. Written as DNA, the CDR3 is TGCAGTGCTAGTTACAGGGGCCTGAACACTGAAGCTTTCTTT.

This clonotype was seen many times. The rearrangement uses TRBV28 and TRBJ2-1, with D possibly matching TRBD2 (6 bases). Between the trimmed V and J ends, which lost 4 bases and 7 bases, there was a span of 20 bases. The V gene's germline CDR1 is MDHEN and CDR2 SYDVKM. This CDR3 has 16 residues. CDR3 DNA sequence: TGTGCCAGCAGTTCCAAGTTGGCGGGAAGGGTTAATGAGCAGTTCTTC. This gives the protein CASSSKLAGRVNEQFF.

This clonotype was detected ten times or more. The rearrangement uses TRBV13 and TRBJ2-7; D not certain. V lost 2 bases, J lost 4 bases, and 12 bases lay in between. CDR1 is PRHDT and CDR2 is FYEKMQ in the germline V gene (reference sequence). The CDR3 is 14 residues long. CDR3 region: CASSLRAKRYEQYF. CDR3 DNA sequence: TGTGCCAGCAGCTTACGGGCAAAGAGGTACGAGCAGTACTTC.

This clonotype came up many times. J is TRBJ2-3 and V is TRBV28, with 9 bases aligning to TRBD2. Germline CDR1 is MDHEN and CDR2 is SYDVKM. This CDR3 contains 16 residues. V shed 2 bases and J 0 bases; nucleotides not matched to a gene: 3. The CDR3 loop reads CASSLLAGTSTDTQYF. Here the CDR3 DNA reads TGTGCCAGCAGTTTACTAGCGGGGACTAGCACAGATACGCAGTATTTT.

At least ten counts were recorded for this clonotype. This chain uses TRBV27 with TRBJ1-2; no clear D. Looked up from germline, CDR1 is MNHEY and CDR2 is SMNVEV (reference sequence). The length of the CDR3 is 14 residues. V gave up 0 bases and J gave up 8 bases, with 13 bases separating them. CDR3 sequence reads: CASSLSGPNSGYTF. The CDR3 region has the DNA TGTGCCAGCAGTTTATCAGGACCGAACTCCGGCTACACCTTC.

Many counts were recorded for this clonotype. The DNA of the CDR3 is TGCGCCAGCAGCTTGGAAGGGGAGGGCTATGGCTACACCTTC. Encoded protein: CASSLEGEGYGYTF. V usage is TRBV5-1 and J usage is TRBJ1-2; tentative D call: TRBD1 (5 bases). Germline CDR1 reads SGHRS; CDR2 reads YFSETQ. CDR3 length equals 14 residues. V lost 0 bases, J lost 4 bases, and 10 bases lay in between.

Comments on this clonotype: A much bigger clone sits one base away, suggesting this may be a read error. The chain couples TRBV7-3 to TRBJ2-5; no firm D call. The germline V and J ends were trimmed by 5 bases and 3 bases, with 13 bases remaining between them. Germline V gene lookup returns CDR1 SGHTA and CDR2 FQGTGA. The CDR3 has 14 amino acids. The CDR3 spells CASSIPWTEETQYF. In nucleotides, the CDR3 is TGTGCCAGCAGCATCCCTTGGACGGAAGAGACCCAGTACTTC.

The rearrangement links TRBV7-2 to TRBJ2-3; 9 bases are shared with TRBD2. The CDR3 consists of 17 residues. Losses at the gene ends were 0 bases for V and 5 bases for J; bases not matched to a gene: 9. CDR1 and CDR2 from the germline V gene are SGHTA and FQGNSA. CDR3 protein: CASSLAGSGSYGDTQYF. As DNA, the CDR3 is TGTGCCAGCAGCTTAGCGGGTAGCGGGAGTTATGGAGATACGCAGTATTTT.

This clonotype was found a few times. This chain joins TRBV7-9 and TRBJ2-2; D may be TRBD2 (6 bases). From germline, CDR1 is SEHNR and CDR2 FQNEAQ (reference sequence). The CDR3 extends over 15 amino acids. V shed 6 bases and J shed 4 bases, with 15 bases lying between them. CDR3 DNA sequence: TGTGCCAGCAGTCTCACGGGGGAAGGCACCGGGGAGCTGTTTTTT. It translates to CASSLTGEGTGELFF.

Details on this clonotype: A much larger clone lies a single base off, so this may be a read error. V is TRBV13 and J is TRBJ1-1; unclear D gene. CDR1 PRHDT and CDR2 FYEKMQ come from the germline V gene (reference sequence). V was pared by 5 bases and J by 5 bases, with 15 bases between. This CDR3 comprises 14 residues. CDR3 in DNA: TGTGCCAGCAGCGTACGTGTCACGGGGACTGAAGCTTTCTTT. Its translation is CASSVRVTGTEAFF.

V and J are TRBV13 and TRBJ2-1, with 13 nucleotides matching TRBD2. Germline CDR1 and CDR2: PRHDT and FYEKMQ (reference sequence). V lost 5 bases and J lost 2; bases outside the gene matches: 6. The CDR3 has 17 amino acids. In nucleotides, the CDR3 is TGTGCCAGCAGCACAACGACTAGCGGGGGGACCTACAATGAGCAGTTCTTC. Amino acid sequence: CASSTTTSGGTYNEQFF.

The J gene is TRBJ1-1, the V gene TRBV28; D gene ambiguous. The CDR3 loop spans 13 amino acids. The germline CDR1 and CDR2 sequences are MDHEN and SYDVKM. The V and J ends lost 5 bases and 5 bases respectively, with 12 bases between them. The CDR3 here is CASSPRARTEAFF. As DNA, the CDR3 is TGTGCCAGCAGTCCCCGAGCGCGGACTGAAGCTTTCTTT.

The table lists this clonotype with a few counts. The rearrangement links TRBV19 to TRBJ1-1, with 7 bases identical to TRBD1. Trimming took 3 bases from V and 4 from J; bases not matched to a gene: 5. CDR1 and CDR2 (germline): LNHDA, SQIVND (reference sequence). This CDR3 is built from 14 residues. The CDR3 region is CASSIPGGSTEAFF. The CDR3, as DNA: TGTGCCAGTAGTATTCCAGGGGGATCCACTGAAGCTTTCTTT.

At least ten counts were recorded for this clonotype. V and J are TRBV20-1 and TRBJ2-1, with 11 bases matching TRBD2. The V gene's germline CDR1 is DFQATT and CDR2 SNEGSKA (reference sequence). This CDR3 is 15 amino acids long. V was clipped by 5 bases and J by 3 bases; unmatched bases: 6. CDR3 DNA sequence: TGCAGTGCTTACCCACTAGCGGGAGTCTACAATGAGCAGTTCTTC. Its translation: CSAYPLAGVYNEQFF.

The chain is built from TRBV15 and TRBJ2-5, with 13 bases lining up with TRBD2. Germline values: CDR1 LNHNV, CDR2 YYDKDF (reference sequence). J was trimmed by 9 bases and V by 4 bases; bases with no gene match: 5. This CDR3 spans 14 amino acids. CDR3 bases: TGTGCCACCAGCATCACTAGCGGGAGGGCCCCCCAGTACTTC. It is translated as CATSITSGRAPQYF.

The V gene is TRBV28, the J gene TRBJ2-7; 11 bases match TRBD2. The ends lost 6 bases at V and 6 bases at J; junction bases unmatched: 7. The CDR3 sequence is 14 residues long. Germline CDR1 MDHEN, CDR2 SYDVKM. The CDR3 nucleotides read TGTGCCAGCAGCCCGGGACTAGCGGTCCCCGAGCAGTACTTC. Protein product: CASSPGLAVPEQYF.

This clonotype was recorded many times. The rearrangement uses TRBV5-5 and TRBJ1-1, with D perhaps matching TRBD1 (5 bases). The germline gives CDR1 SGHKS, CDR2 YYEKEE (reference sequence). This CDR3 has 14 amino acids. The ends were cut back, 8 bases at V and 0 bases at J, with 14 bases in the middle. The CDR3 bases are TGTGCCAGTTCGAAGGCCAGGGTGAACACTGAAGCTTTCTTT. The encoded protein is CASSKARVNTEAFF.

The chain recombines TRBV5-1 with TRBJ2-2; D remains ambiguous. V was cut by 3 bases and J by 3 bases, with 9 bases left in between. The germline V gene has CDR1 SGHRS and CDR2 YFSETQ. CDR3 length: 14 residues. The CDR3 DNA reads TGCGCCAGCAGCTCCCTTGGGGACACCGGGGAGCTGTTTTTT. It is translated as CASSSLGDTGELFF.

This chain uses TRBV7-8 with TRBJ1-1; a weak D match, TRBD1 (5 bases). V was pared by 3 bases and J by 5 bases, with 19 bases between. Germline V gene data show CDR1 as SGHVS and CDR2 as FQNEAQ. CDR3 size: 16 residues. The CDR3 bases are TGTGCCAGCAGCTTCAATGAAGGGGCGCGTGGGACTGAAGCTTTCTTT. Translating it yields CASSFNEGARGTEAFF.

At least ten counts were recorded for this clonotype. V and J are TRBV2 and TRBJ2-5, with D possibly matching TRBD2 (5 bases). Germline V CDR1 and CDR2: SNHLY, FYNNEI. The CDR3 covers 15 residues. V lost 3 bases to trimming and J lost 5 bases, with 16 bases between them. The CDR3 DNA follows: TGTGCCAGCAGTGATGCCGGAGGCGTTTGGGAGACCCAGTACTTC. Translating gives CASSDAGGVWETQYF.

V gene TRBV4-3 combines with J gene TRBJ1-2; unclear D gene. Germline values: CDR1 LGHNA, CDR2 YSLEER. Trimming took off 1 base at V and 5 bases at J, with 17 bases between the two ends. The CDR3 is 16 amino acids. The CDR3 loop is CASSQVGSGSRYGYTF. The CDR3 DNA reads TGCGCCAGCAGCCAAGTAGGTTCCGGCAGCCGATATGGCTACACCTTC.

In its sample, this clonotype was seen many times. The chain uses TRBV2 and TRBJ2-2; D may be TRBD1 (5 bases). Trimming stripped 6 bases from V and 3 bases from J, with 8 bases between. This CDR3 is 13 amino acids long. Germline V gene data show CDR1 as SNHLY and CDR2 as FYNNEI. CDR3 sequence reads: CASRDSYTGELFF. CDR3 DNA: TGTGCCAGCAGAGACAGTTACACCGGGGAGCTGTTTTTT.

Only a few counts were recorded for this clonotype. This chain connects TRBV6-1 to TRBJ2-2, with D perhaps given as TRBD1 or TRBD2 (6 bases each). The CDR3 is 15 residues long. Germline assignment: CDR1 MNHNS and CDR2 SASEGT. With 1 base removed from V and 8 bases from J, the gap between germline ends came to 14 bases. As DNA, the CDR3 is TGTGCCAGCAGTGAAGAGGAGGGGGGCCCAGGGGAGCTGTTTTTT. It is translated as CASSEEEGGPGELFF.